This T cell receptor beta chain was captured by sequencing in a study of blood T cells in healthy people across ages. Whole-study findings and limits: Roughly linear age-related decline in beta diversity appeared, significant by age about 40. Without sorted subsets, naive and antigen-experienced compartments could not be conclusively compared.

Each sample yielded at least 5 micrograms of PBMC total RNA. V lost 6 bases to trimming and J lost 8 bases; unmatched junction nucleotides: 11. Germline CDR1 and CDR2: MNHEY and SVGAGI. This CDR3 has 16 amino acids. It was with a sample-barcoded 5' primer and a J-beta primer mix that a second PCR of roughly 7 to 12 cycles was run. MiXCR was run by TCRdb on the 5' RACE reads, yielding one entry per CDR3 protein. Here the sample spans fewer than 2,000,000 distinct CDR3 sequences, about 32% being singletons. This clonotype was observed a handful of times. Antigen: not known. The receptor was derived from a woman aged 25 to 45 in good health. The material sequenced was blood. The rearrangement links TRBV6-5 to TRBJ2-1; 12 bases align to TRBD2. The CDR3 spells CASSPWGTSGLDEQFF. In DNA, the CDR3 is TGTGCCAGCAGCCCGTGGGGGACTAGCGGGTTGGATGAGCAGTTCTTC.